This passage covers 17 T cell receptor beta chains from one sample sequenced in a study of OX40 agonist ivuxolimab in advanced cancers. Assay used: immunoSEQ multiplex PCR; TCRdb lists only in-frame clones, some missing. The sample has about 26,000 clones, approximately 80% seen once. Here the sequenced sample was CD4+ or CD8+ T cells sorted from blood, taken in a trial of the OX40 agonist ivuxolimab. The receptors originated from an adult with an advanced solid tumor such as melanoma, head and neck, liver or kidney cancer.

The rearrangement links TRBV2 to TRBJ2-3, with a possible D match to TRBD1 (6 bases). V gave up 8 bases and J gave up 2 bases, with 17 bases separating them. The CDR3 is 15 amino acids. Per germline, CDR1 SNHLY and CDR2 FYNNEI. As DNA, the CDR3 is TGTGCCAGCCAAGATGACAGGAGCCTCACAGATACGCAGTATTTT. It translates to CASQDDRSLTDTQYF.

This clone occurred once. The V and J genes are TRBV6-6 and TRBJ1-2; 8 bases map to TRBD1. The V segment lost 2 bases and the J segment 4 bases; nucleotides outside the gene matches: 6. Germline loops: CDR1 MNHNY, CDR2 SVGAGI (reference sequence). The CDR3 totals 15 residues. CDR3 in DNA: TGTGCCAGCAGTTACACCGGGACAGGTCTCTATGGCTACACCTTC. Protein product: CASSYTGTGLYGYTF.

The chain has TRBV9 and TRBJ2-1, with D tentatively TRBD2 (5 bases). Trimming removed 0 bases at V and 5 bases at J, with 9 bases between. The germline V gene encodes CDR1 SGDLS and CDR2 YYNGEE. The CDR3 has 14 residues. In DNA, the CDR3 is TGTGCCAGCAGCGTAGGGGGAGCGGACAATGAGCAGTTCTTC. Translation gives CASSVGGADNEQFF.

J is TRBJ1-4 and V is TRBV7-9; 8 bases fit TRBD1. This CDR3 is 17 amino acids long. V was pared by 3 bases and J by 0 bases, with 6 bases of the junction left unmatched. Per germline, CDR1 SEHNR and CDR2 FQNEAQ (reference sequence). CDR3 in amino acids: CASSLDRELTTNEKLFF. CDR3 bases: TGTGCCAGCAGCTTGGACAGGGAACTCACAACTAATGAAAAACTGTTTTTT.

V usage is TRBV4-1 and J usage is TRBJ1-1; 9 nucleotides align to TRBD1. J was trimmed by 4 bases and V by 2 bases; bases with no gene match: 5. Germline V lookup: CDR1 MGHRA, CDR2 YSYEKL. The CDR3 loop spans 15 amino acids. CDR3 amino acids: CASSQHPQGATEAFF. CDR3 bases: TGCGCCAGCAGCCAACACCCACAGGGGGCCACTGAAGCTTTCTTT.

The chain carries TRBV6-5 and TRBJ2-7, with D hard to call. CDR1 and CDR2 (germline): MNHEY, SVGAGI. Trimming shortened V by 8 bases and J by 3 bases, and 14 bases separated the two germline ends. This CDR3 contains 13 residues. CDR3 nucleotides: TGTGCCAGCCGTACGTTTGGGGACTACGAGCAGTACTTC. It specifies CASRTFGDYEQYF.

This sequence joins TRBV6-1 and TRBJ2-1; 7 bases match TRBD1. Germline loops: CDR1 MNHNS, CDR2 SASEGT. This CDR3 is built from 13 residues. Trimming took 5 bases from V and 5 from J; bases not matched to a gene: 3. As DNA, the CDR3 is TGTGCCAGCAGTCCGACAGGGAACAATGAGCAGTTCTTC. It is translated as CASSPTGNNEQFF.

The V and J genes are TRBV5-6 and TRBJ1-1, with D unclear. The CDR3 has 14 amino acids. Germline CDR1 reads SGHDT; CDR2 reads YYEEEE. The V and J ends lost 1 base and 1 base respectively, with 8 bases between them. CDR3: CASSLSPENTEAFF. In nucleotides, the CDR3 is TGTGCCAGCAGCTTGTCACCGGAGAACACTGAAGCTTTCTTT.

The V and J genes are TRBV11-3 and TRBJ2-7, with D perhaps TRBD1 or TRBD2 (6 bases each). The CDR3 runs to 12 residues. Deletions cut 3 bases from V and 7 bases from J, with 10 bases between. Germline CDR1 reads SGHNT; CDR2 reads YENEEA. The DNA of the CDR3 is TGTGCCAGCAGCTTCGGGGGCCTGGAGCAGTACTTC. Amino acid sequence: CASSFGGLEQYF.

This rearrangement joins TRBV7-9 to TRBJ2-1, with 11 nucleotides matching TRBD2. CDR3 length: 15 amino acids. Germline CDR1 SEHNR, CDR2 FQNEAQ (reference sequence). Trimming cost V 6 bases and J 3 bases; bases outside gene matches: 4. DNA for the CDR3: TGTGCCAGCAGACTAGCGGGAGCCGACTACAATGAGCAGTTCTTC. Translation gives CASRLAGADYNEQFF.

The chain combines TRBV13 with TRBJ2-3; the D is unclear. The V gene lost 5 bases and the J gene lost 0 bases, with 9 bases spanning the gap. Germline lookup yields CDR1 PRHDT and CDR2 FYEKMQ (reference sequence). The CDR3 consists of 14 residues. The CDR3 sequence is CASSQSLSTDTQYF. The CDR3 DNA is TGTGCCAGCAGCCAAAGCCTGAGCACAGATACGCAGTATTTT.

The chain has TRBV2 and TRBJ2-5, with D tentatively TRBD2 (6 bases). Between the trimmed V and J ends, which lost 4 bases and 5 bases, there was a span of 8 bases. Germline CDR1 is SNHLY and CDR2 is FYNNEI. CDR3 length equals 12 residues. The CDR3 DNA sequence: TGTGCCAGCAGTGGCGGAGGGGAGACCCAGTACTTC. Protein: CASSGGGETQYF.

The chain carries TRBV7-6 and TRBJ2-7, with 9 bases lining up with TRBD1. This CDR3 has 16 residues. Germline V gives CDR1 SGHVS, CDR2 FNYEAQ. V was pared by 3 bases and J by 5 bases, with 11 bases of the junction left unmatched. CDR3 coding DNA: TGTGCCAGCAGCTTGGGCAGTTGGACAGGGGAGAACGAGCAGTACTTC. Its protein is CASSLGSWTGENEQYF.

Here the CDR3 reads CASSHEGQGAGPNEKLFF. CDR3 sequence (DNA): TGCGCCAGCAGCCACGAAGGCCAGGGGGCAGGCCCTAATGAAAAACTGTTTTTT. The J gene is TRBJ1-4, the V gene TRBV4-1, with 8 bases aligning to TRBD1. Trimming removed 3 bases from V and 3 bases from J; junction bases left unmatched: 12. The CDR3 is made up of 18 amino acids. CDR1 is MGHRA, CDR2 YSYEKL, per germline.

The chain couples TRBV4-2 to TRBJ2-1; tentatively, D is TRBD2 (6 bases). In germline, CDR1 is LGHNA, CDR2 YNFKEQ. Trimming took off 0 bases at V and 1 base at J, with 19 bases between the two ends. This CDR3 comprises 19 residues. CDR3 in DNA: TGTGCCAGCAGCCAAGATCGGGCCGGGACTCAGTCATCCTACAATGAGCAGTTCTTC. Translation gives CASSQDRAGTQSSYNEQFF.

This chain uses TRBV15 with TRBJ1-5; D gene uncertain. CDR3 size: 12 residues. Germline lookup yields CDR1 LNHNV and CDR2 YYDKDF (reference sequence). V was cut by 1 base and J by 7 bases, with 5 bases left in between. In DNA form, the CDR3 reads TGTGCCACCAGCAGAGCACAGCAGCCCCAGCATTTT. It encodes CATSRAQQPQHF.

The J gene is TRBJ2-7, the V gene TRBV6-5, with D possibly matching TRBD2 (5 bases). The CDR3 totals 13 residues. CDR1 is MNHEY, CDR2 SVGAGI, per germline. The V end lost 1 base, the J end lost 9 bases, and 13 bases lay between the germline ends. In DNA form, the CDR3 reads TGTGCCAGCAGTTACTACTCGGAGGACGGGCAGTACTTC. The encoded protein is CASSYYSEDGQYF.